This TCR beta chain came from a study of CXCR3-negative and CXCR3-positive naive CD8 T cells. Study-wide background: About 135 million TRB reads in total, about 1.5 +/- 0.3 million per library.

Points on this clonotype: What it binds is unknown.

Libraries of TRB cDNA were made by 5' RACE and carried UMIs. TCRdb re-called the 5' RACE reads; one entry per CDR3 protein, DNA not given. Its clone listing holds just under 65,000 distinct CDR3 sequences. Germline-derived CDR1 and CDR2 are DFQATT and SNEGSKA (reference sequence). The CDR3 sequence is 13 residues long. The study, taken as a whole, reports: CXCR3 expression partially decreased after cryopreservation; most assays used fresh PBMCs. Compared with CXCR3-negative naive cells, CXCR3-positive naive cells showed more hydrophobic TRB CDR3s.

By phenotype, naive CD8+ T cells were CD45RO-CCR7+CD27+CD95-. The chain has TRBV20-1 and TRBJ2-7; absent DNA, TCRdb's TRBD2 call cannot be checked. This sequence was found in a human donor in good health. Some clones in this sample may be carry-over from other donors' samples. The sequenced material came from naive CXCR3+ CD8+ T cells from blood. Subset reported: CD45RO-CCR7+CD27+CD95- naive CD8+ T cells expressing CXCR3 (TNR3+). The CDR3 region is CSATTGGTYEQYF.